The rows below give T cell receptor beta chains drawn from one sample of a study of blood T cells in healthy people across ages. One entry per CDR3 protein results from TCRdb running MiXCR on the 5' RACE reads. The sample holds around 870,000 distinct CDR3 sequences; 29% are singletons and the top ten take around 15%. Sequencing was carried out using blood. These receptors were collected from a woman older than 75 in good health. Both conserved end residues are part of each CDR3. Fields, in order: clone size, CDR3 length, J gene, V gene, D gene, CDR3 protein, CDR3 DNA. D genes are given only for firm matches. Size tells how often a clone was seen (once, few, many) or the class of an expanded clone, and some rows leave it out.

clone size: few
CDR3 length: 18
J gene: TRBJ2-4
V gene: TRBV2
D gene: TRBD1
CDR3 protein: CASSQQGGNLIAKNIQYF
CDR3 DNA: TGTGCCAGCAGCCAACAGGGGGGAAACTTGATAGCCAAAAACATTCAGTACTTC

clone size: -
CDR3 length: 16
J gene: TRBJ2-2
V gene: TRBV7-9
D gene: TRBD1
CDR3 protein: CASSLRTGSPTGELFF
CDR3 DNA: TGTGCCAGCAGCCTCCGGACAGGGTCTCCAACCGGGGAGCTGTTTTTT

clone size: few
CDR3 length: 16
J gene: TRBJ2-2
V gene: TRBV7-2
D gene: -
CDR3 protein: CASSLDWARVTGELFF
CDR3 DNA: TGTGCCAGCAGCTTAGATTGGGCGCGGGTCACCGGGGAGCTGTTTTTT

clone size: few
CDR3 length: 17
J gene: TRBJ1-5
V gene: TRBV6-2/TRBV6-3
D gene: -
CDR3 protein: CASITSRDKVRNQPQHF
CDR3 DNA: TGTGCCAGCATTACGTCTCGGGACAAGGTCCGCAATCAGCCCCAGCATTTT

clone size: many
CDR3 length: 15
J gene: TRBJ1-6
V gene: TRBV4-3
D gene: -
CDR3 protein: CASSLQESYNSPLHF
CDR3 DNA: TGCGCCAGCAGTCTACAGGAGAGTTATAATTCACCCCTCCACTTT

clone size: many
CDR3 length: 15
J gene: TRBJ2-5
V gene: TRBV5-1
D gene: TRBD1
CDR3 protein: CASSLVGQAQETQYF
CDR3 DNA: TGCGCCAGCAGCTTGGTGGGACAGGCCCAAGAGACCCAGTACTTC

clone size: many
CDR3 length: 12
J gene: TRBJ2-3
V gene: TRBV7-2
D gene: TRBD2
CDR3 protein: CASSWSGGTQYF
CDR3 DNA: TGTGCCAGCAGCTGGTCGGGGGGTACGCAGTATTTT

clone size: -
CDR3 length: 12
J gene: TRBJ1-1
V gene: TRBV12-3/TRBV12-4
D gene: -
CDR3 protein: CASRRVITEAFF
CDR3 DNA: TGTGCCAGCAGAAGGGTTATCACTGAAGCTTTCTTT

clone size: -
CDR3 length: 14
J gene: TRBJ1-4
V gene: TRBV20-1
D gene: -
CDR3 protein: CSARDGGDSEKLFF
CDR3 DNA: TGCAGTGCTAGAGATGGGGGGGATAGTGAAAAACTGTTTTTT

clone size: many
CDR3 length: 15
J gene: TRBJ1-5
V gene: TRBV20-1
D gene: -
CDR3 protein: CSASEGIYSNQPQHF
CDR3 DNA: TGCAGTGCGAGCGAAGGTATTTATAGCAATCAGCCCCAGCATTTT

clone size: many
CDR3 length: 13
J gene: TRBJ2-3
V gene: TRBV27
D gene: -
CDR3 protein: CASTDRDTDTQYF
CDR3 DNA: TGTGCCAGCACCGACCGGGACACAGATACGCAGTATTTT

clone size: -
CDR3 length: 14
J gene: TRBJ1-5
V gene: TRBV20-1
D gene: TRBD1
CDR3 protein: CSARGQGAFQPQHF
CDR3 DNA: TGCAGTGCTAGGGGACAGGGGGCTTTCCAGCCCCAGCATTTT

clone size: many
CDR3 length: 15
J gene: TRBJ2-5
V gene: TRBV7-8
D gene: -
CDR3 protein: CASSSGWGLGETQYF
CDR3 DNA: TGTGCCAGCAGCTCCGGATGGGGCCTGGGGGAGACCCAGTACTTC

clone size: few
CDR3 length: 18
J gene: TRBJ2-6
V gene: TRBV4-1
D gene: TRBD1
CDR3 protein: CASSQKQGAIGGANVLTF
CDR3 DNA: TGCGCCAGCAGCCAAAAACAGGGGGCTATAGGTGGGGCCAACGTCCTGACTTTC

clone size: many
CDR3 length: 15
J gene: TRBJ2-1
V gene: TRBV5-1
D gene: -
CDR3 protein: CASSLVGGSYNEQFF
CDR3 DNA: TGCGCCAGCAGCTTGGTGGGGGGCTCCTACAATGAGCAGTTCTTC

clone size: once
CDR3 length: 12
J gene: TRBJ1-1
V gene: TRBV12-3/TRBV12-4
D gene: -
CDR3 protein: CASSLSGMEAFF
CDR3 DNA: TGTGCCAGCAGTTTATCAGGGATGGAAGCTTTCTTT